The text below deals with one T cell receptor beta chain. This clone came up a few times. Its binding antigen is unknown. Per-base qualities were not stored, and no clone one base away is much larger. This sample's time point label indicates: week 35, safety follow-up. Each vaccine dose was 300 ug of a 20-mer mutant IDH1 peptide in Montanide, given subcutaneously with topical imiquimod. Patients were given eight vaccinations, in weeks 1, 3, 5, 7, 11, 15, 19 and 23, which matched visits V03 through V10. Donors had newly diagnosed WHO grade 3 or 4 IDH1-mutant astrocytomas with loss of nuclear ATRX. The samples were drawn from NOA16, a multicentre, single-arm, open-label phase I trial in Germany that tested a mutant IDH1 peptide vaccine in humans for the first time. Genomic DNA for TCRB sequencing was extracted from EDTA blood using the DNeasy Blood and Tissue Kit. From a lookup of the germline V gene (reference sequence), CDR1 and CDR2 are LNHDA and SQIVND. The junction shows trimming of 4 bases on V and 4 bases on J, plus 13 bases between the germline ends. Measured from the cysteine to the phenylalanine, the CDR3 is 14 residues long. Left in the record is the CDR3 DNA by itself, 42 bases read in frame from the first base.

The data were taken from a study of a mutant IDH1 vaccine in newly diagnosed glioma (dated by TCRdb to the early 2020s). Notes on the research overall: In the chemotherapy-containing groups, vaccination started alongside temozolomide cycles, whereas in patients who had radiotherapy alone it started 4-6 weeks after radiotherapy. The week-35 safety follow-up took place at visit V12, and the week-47 end of study took place at visit V13. For exploratory analyses, longitudinal TCRB deep sequencing was carried out in more than 20 treated patients wherever samples were available. Prior to enrollment, patients had been given standard therapy consisting of radiotherapy alone, temozolomide alone, or radiochemotherapy with temozolomide, with the combination given to most patients. Peripheral blood was collected at six visits: V03 (baseline), V05, V07, V10, V12 and V13. Of the 25 to 35 patients who were treated, around 62% were male and around 40% were female, and the mean age was roughly 40 years.

Library preparation used the immunoSEQ multiplex PCR assay. Rearranged TCR beta chain sequences were amplified using the hsTCRB Kit according to the manufacturer's protocol. Sequencing of TCRB libraries was carried out on an Illumina MiSeq. In the paper's pipeline: Demultiplexing, trimming and gene mapping were performed with the kit vendor's proprietary platform. TCRdb carries this immuneACCESS record with in-frame sequences only. Its versions omit some clonotypes, under half of them owing to an unresolved V gene in the studies checked, with the rest unexplained. V and J calls and clone size are given by that table; D and trimming were obtained from the DNA. This sample gives about 54,000 clones in total; under 90% of them show up just once. The ten largest clonotypes hold approximately 4% of the sample. Summary of the overall study and its limitations: According to the authors, sample limitations meant that analyses of patient blood samples could not be reproduced. Vaccine-induced immune responses across multiple MHC alleles were detected in 90% to 95% of patients. Pseudoprogression appeared unrelated to alterations in the top peripheral T cell clonotypes detected by TCRB sequencing. Selection of PBMC samples for TCRB deep sequencing was based on availability.

The sample was PBMCs, taken from a glioma patient whose treatment included an IDH1 peptide vaccine. This clonotype was sampled from a woman younger than 30 with glioma. The sequence joins TRBV19 to TRBJ1-1, and possibly TRBD1, on 5 matching bases. The CDR3 region: CASSTQGVSTEAFF. The DNA reads as follows: TGTGCCAGTAGTACCCAGGGTGTAAGCACTGAAGCTTTCTTT.